Listed here is a single TCR beta chain. Its antigen is undetermined. These data are taken from a study of brain T cells in children with intractable seizures. Findings of the study overall: Clones missing pre-surgery may reflect undersampling of that blood sample. HCMV serostatus was not known, and viral specificity came from CDR3 similarity only.

Germline V CDR1 and CDR2: LGHNT, FRNRAP. The V gene lost 3 bases and the J gene lost 6 bases, with 16 bases spanning the gap. CDR3 length: 15 amino acids. Sequencing was limited to surgery cases with top T cell transcript signatures in brain tissue. Before surgery, patients took at least one anti-epileptic drug. Clones were read by immunoSEQ multiplex PCR, and TCRdb kept only the in-frame ones, dropping some. This table has about 120,000 clones, roughly 92% appearing once. The J gene is TRBJ2-3, the V gene TRBV12-5, with D unresolved. This material consisted of peripheral blood, taken at surgery. The TCR originated in a boy under two years old with hemimegalencephaly and intractable seizures. CDR3 sequence (DNA): TGTGCTAGTGGTTTTGAGCGAGAGCCAGAGGATACGCAGTATTTT. As protein: CASGFEREPEDTQYF.